A selection of T cell receptor beta chains follows, all from one sample in a study of T-cell reconstitution after alpha-beta-depleted transplantation in children. TCRdb used MiXCR to reprocess the PCR reads, holding one entry per CDR3 protein. The sample includes about a million distinct CDR3 sequences, under 30% of them seen just once. The starting material was PBMCs, mostly from graft donor cells, obtained 360 days after TCRalphabeta/CD19-depleted stem cell transplant. These receptors all stem from a boy in the first two years of life who had a stem cell transplant for SCID, so the T cells may come from the graft donor. The CDR3 runs from the conserved cysteine through the conserved F or W. The D gene is left open where the match is weak. Where a row states a size, it is once, few, many or the class of an expanded clone; other rows omit it.

abundance	len	v_gene	j_gene	d_gene	CDR3aa	CDR3nt
-	16	TRBV5-5	TRBJ2-5	TRBD2	CASSLGAAGGQETQYF	TGTGCCAGCAGCTTGGGGGCAGCGGGGGGGCAGGAGACCCAGTACTTC
-	13	TRBV12-3/TRBV12-4	TRBJ1-2	TRBD1	CASSYRGRYGYTF	TGTGCCAGCAGTTACAGGGGTCGCTATGGCTACACCTTC
-	13	TRBV7-2	TRBJ2-5	-	CASSFGEIETQYF	TGTGCCAGCAGCTTTGGCGAAATAGAGACCCAGTACTTC
few	14	TRBV5-1	TRBJ1-2	-	CASSFDELNYGYTF	TGCGCCAGCAGCTTTGATGAGCTTAACTATGGCTACACCTTC
few	15	TRBV11-1	TRBJ1-2	-	CASSLGQLRNYGYTF	TGTGCCAGCAGCTTAGGGCAGCTTCGAAACTATGGCTACACCTTC
-	15	TRBV5-5	TRBJ1-2	-	CASSLEGSTGYGYTF	TGTGCCAGCAGCTTGGAGGGGTCGACAGGCTATGGCTACACCTTC
-	13	TRBV12-3/TRBV12-4	TRBJ1-2	-	CASRQETNYGYTF	TGTGCCAGCAGACAGGAAACTAACTATGGCTACACCTTC
-	14	TRBV20-1	TRBJ2-5	-	CSASWGGRGETQYF	TGCAGTGCTAGTTGGGGGGGCCGGGGAGAGACCCAGTACTTC
-	13	TRBV20-1	TRBJ2-7	TRBD2	CSARPDSGYEQYF	TGCAGTGCTAGGCCAGATAGCGGGTATGAGCAGTACTTC
few	13	TRBV7-2	TRBJ1-1	-	CASSLAGTILAFF	TGTGCCAGCAGCTTGGCAGGGACAATTCTAGCTTTCTTT